The sequence of this TCR beta chain was determined in a study of vaccination and CD4 T cells after COVID-19. Study as a whole: Cultures acting as controls obtained a CEFX pool, an HIV-1 Nef pool, or no peptide. Study-level points and caveats: The study examined relatively few convalescent patients and included no early post-infection timepoints.

Treatment here: approximately 10-day PBMC culture with coronavirus spike peptide pools or control peptides (ViraFEST assay). ViraFEST grew antigen-specific T cells using peptide pools, then sequenced TCRs. Negative selection isolated the CD4+ T cells once the cells had been cultured for 9 to 11 days. Germline assignment: CDR1 SGHTA and CDR2 FQGNSA. This CDR3 has 16 residues. V was clipped by 0 bases and J by 2 bases, with 14 bases between them. Scientists ran DNA taken from cultured CD4+ T cells through the Oncomine TCR Beta short-read assay for sequencing. From the PCR reads, TCRdb called clonotypes with MiXCR, one entry per CDR3 protein. The table has under 20,000 distinct CDR3 sequences, roughly 56% seen once. Of note for this clonotype: Its cognate antigen is unknown.

The sample was CD4+ T cells from blood, cultured in vitro. This clonotype was sampled from a human donor who had recovered from COVID-19. The chain is built from TRBV7-2 and TRBJ2-7; D tentatively fits TRBD1 or TRBD2 (6 bases each). CDR3 nucleotide sequence: TGTGCCAGCAGCTTAGCTTGGGGGGCGCAAACCTACGAGCAGTACTTC. Translated, it gives CASSLAWGAQTYEQYF.